These 4 T cell receptor beta chains were all obtained from the same sample, sequenced in a study of memory CD4+ T cells and cytomegalovirus serostatus. The sort gate was single viable CD3+CD4+CD8-CD45RO+ cells for memory CD4+ T cells. Data came from immunoSEQ multiplex PCR; TCRdb stores just in-frame clones and leaves some out. This table holds 25,000 to 30,000 clones, 70% to 85% found once. The sample taken for sequencing was memory CD4+ T cells from blood. The receptors shown here come from an adult in good health and CMV-seronegative.

The chain couples TRBV19 to TRBJ1-2; D is perhaps TRBD1 (6 bases). Germline V CDR1 and CDR2: LNHDA, SQIVND (reference sequence). This CDR3 region has 13 residues. The V and J ends lost 10 bases and 7 bases respectively, with 19 bases between them. CDR3 nucleotides: TGTGCCACCTCGATGACAGGCACCTCTGGCTACACCTTC. This codes for CATSMTGTSGYTF.

This chain uses TRBV5-1 with TRBJ2-2; TRBD1 matches 7 bases. Germline-derived CDR1 and CDR2 are SGHRS and YFSETQ. Trimming at V came to 4 bases and at J to 5 bases, leaving 5 bases not matched to a gene. There are 14 residues in the CDR3. CDR3 DNA sequence: TGCGCCAGCAGCGGACAGGTGGGGACCGGGGAGCTGTTTTTT. Residues: CASSGQVGTGELFF.

The CDR3 nucleotides are TGTGCCAGTAGTATAGATGGCTCTAGCCAGCAGTACTTC. This gives the protein CASSIDGSSQQYF. The genes are TRBV19 and TRBJ2-7; possibly TRBD2 for D (5 bases). V was cut by 0 bases and J by 8 bases, with 11 bases left in between. Germline lookup yields CDR1 LNHDA and CDR2 SQIVND (reference sequence). CDR3 length equals 13 residues.

The rearrangement uses TRBV28 and TRBJ2-7; TRBD2 aligns across 10 bases. The CDR3 is 14 residues long. Per germline, CDR1 MDHEN and CDR2 SYDVKM. The V gene end was trimmed by 4 bases and the J gene end by 2 bases; junction bases not matched to a gene: 2. CDR3 protein: CASSSTSGTYEQYF. DNA for the CDR3: TGTGCCAGCAGTTCCACTAGCGGGACCTACGAGCAGTACTTC. Filled out from reference TRBV28 and TRBJ2-7, the complete variable domain reads DVKVTQSSRYLVKRTGEKVFLECVQDMDHENMFWYRQDPGLGLRLIYFSYDVKMKEKGDIPEGYSVSREKKERFSLILESASTNQTSMYLCASSSTSGTYEQYFGPGTRLTVT.